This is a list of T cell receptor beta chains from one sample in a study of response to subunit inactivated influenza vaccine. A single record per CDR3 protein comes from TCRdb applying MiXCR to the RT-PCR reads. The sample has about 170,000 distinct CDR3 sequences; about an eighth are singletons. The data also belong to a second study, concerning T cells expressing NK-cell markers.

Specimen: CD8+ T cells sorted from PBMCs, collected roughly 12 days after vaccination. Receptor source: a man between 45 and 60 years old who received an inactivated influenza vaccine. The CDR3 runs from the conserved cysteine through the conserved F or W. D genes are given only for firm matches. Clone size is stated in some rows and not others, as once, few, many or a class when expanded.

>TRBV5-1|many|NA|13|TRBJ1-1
CASSWTANTEAFF
TGCGCCAGCAGTTGGACGGCGAACACTGAAGCTTTCTTT
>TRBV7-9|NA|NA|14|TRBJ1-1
CASRWVLPNTEAFF
TGTGCCAGCAGGTGGGTGCTGCCGAACACTGAAGCTTTCTTT
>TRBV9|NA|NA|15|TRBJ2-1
CASSVEWGIYNEQFF
TGTGCCAGCAGCGTAGAGTGGGGGATCTACAATGAGCAGTTCTTC
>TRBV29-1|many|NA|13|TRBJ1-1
CSLANGEGTEAFF
TGCAGCCTAGCAAATGGTGAGGGCACTGAAGCTTTCTTT
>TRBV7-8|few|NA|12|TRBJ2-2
CASIPGPGELFF
TGTGCCAGCATCCCAGGGCCCGGGGAGCTGTTTTTT
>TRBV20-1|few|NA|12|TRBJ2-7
CSAGPTVPEQYF
TGCAGTGCTGGCCCGACAGTCCCCGAGCAGTACTTC
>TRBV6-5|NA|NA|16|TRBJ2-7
CASSYSIGSSSYEQYF
TGTGCCAGCAGTTACTCGATAGGGTCATCCTCCTACGAGCAGTACTTC
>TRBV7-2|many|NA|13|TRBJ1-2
CASSFTGDYGYTF
TGTGCCAGCAGCTTCACGGGGGACTATGGCTACACCTTC
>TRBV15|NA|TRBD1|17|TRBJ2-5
CATSRDKGQGLWETQYF
TGTGCCACCAGCAGAGATAAAGGACAGGGCTTGTGGGAGACCCAGTACTTC
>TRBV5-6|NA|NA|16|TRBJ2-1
CASSLEVGAFYNEQFF
TGTGCCAGCAGCTTGGAGGTTGGAGCCTTCTACAATGAGCAGTTCTTC
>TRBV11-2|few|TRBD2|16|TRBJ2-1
CASSLAVAGGPDEQFF
TGTGCCAGCAGCTTAGCGGTGGCGGGAGGGCCCGATGAGCAGTTCTTC
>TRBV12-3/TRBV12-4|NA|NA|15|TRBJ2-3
CASSQSGAGYDTQYF
TGTGCCAGCAGCCAGTCAGGAGCAGGCTACGATACGCAGTATTTT
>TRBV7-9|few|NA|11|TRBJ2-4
CASSPSTSMNF
TGTGCCAGCAGCCCCTCAACTAGCATGAACTTC